This T cell receptor (beta chain) was documented in a study of blood T cell repertoires in COVID-19. Looking at the study overall: From the United States, Italy and Spain came samples of acute and convalescent COVID-19. Sources were T cells, B-cell-depleted T cells, or PBMCs; the material itself was cDNA or gDNA.

Original methodology: For nucleated cells, counts were estimated from reference gene primer amplification. Libraries were prepared by immunoSEQ multiplex PCR; TCRdb keeps only in-frame clonotypes and omits some of them. The DNA gave D and trimming, while V, J and clone size come from that table. The table records 140,000 to 150,000 clones, approximately 84% of them present only once. CDR1 and CDR2 (germline): LNHDA, SQIVND (reference sequence). The V end was cut by 9 bases, the J end by 3 bases, with 15 bases between. The CDR3 sequence is 14 residues long. This receptor was taken from a human donor in a cohort sampled during active COVID-19. The sequenced sample was peripheral blood. This chain joins TRBV19 and TRBJ1-5, with no clear D. Written as DNA, the CDR3 is TGTGCCAGCCGACTAAGTCAGGACAATCAGCCCCAGCATTTT. Protein product: CASRLSQDNQPQHF. Together with reference TRBV19 and TRBJ1-5, the CDR3 gives the full variable domain: DGGITQSPKYLFRKEGQNVTLSCEQNLNHDAMYWYRQDPGQGLRLIYYSQIVNDFQKGDIAEGYSVSREKKESFPLTVTSAQKNPTAFYLCASRLSQDNQPQHFGDGTRLSIL.